These T cell receptor beta chains were read from a single sample in a study of neoadjuvant nivolumab and ipilimumab in lung cancer. TCRdb's copy holds only in-frame clones and misses some; the assay was immunoSEQ multiplex PCR. The sample consists of some 20,000 clones, roughly 79% of them appearing once. The source material was tumor tissue, sampled after neoadjuvant nivolumab, alone or with ipilimumab, at or shortly before surgery. All receptors come from an adult with non-small cell lung cancer. Each CDR3 is given with its conserved first and last residue. Each record gives: J gene, CDR3 length, D gene, V gene, CDR3 protein. A D gene is named only where the DNA matches it firmly.

>TRBJ1-2|13|TRBD1|TRBV29-1
CSVGTGGDYGYTF
>TRBJ2-6|14|.|TRBV2
CASSSSSGANVLTF
>TRBJ2-6|18|.|TRBV15
CATSRARGGPSGANVLTF
>TRBJ2-7|16|TRBD1|TRBV5-6
CASSSAGTGGTYEQYF
>TRBJ1-4|11|.|TRBV20-1
CSAGINEKLFF
>TRBJ2-1|18|TRBD2|TRBV7-9
CASTPWLAGAYRNNEQFF
>TRBJ2-4|16|.|TRBV18
CASSPPTVLAKNIQYF
>TRBJ2-7|19|.|TRBV14
CASSHQIAGIGGRSYEQYF
>TRBJ1-2|14|.|TRBV29-1
CSATGQGRTSGYTF
>TRBJ1-2|15|TRBD1|TRBV19
CASSIGDSLLYGYTF
>TRBJ2-5|16|TRBD2|TRBV18
CASSPPTSGVQETQYF
>TRBJ1-4|16|.|TRBV5-5
CASSQGGGATNEKLFF
>TRBJ1-2|13|.|TRBV25-1
CASSATGLYGYTF
>TRBJ2-7|14|.|TRBV21-1
CASSKGTGVYEQYF
>TRBJ1-2|13|TRBD1|TRBV4-3
CASSHGTGKGYTF
>TRBJ1-4|15|TRBD1|TRBV4-3
CASSDSTGSNEKLFF
>TRBJ2-5|16|.|TRBV7-6
CASSLVPGGVQETQYF
>TRBJ1-2|13|TRBD1|TRBV10-1
CASSVDRTGGYTF
>TRBJ2-3|13|.|TRBV6-5
CASSQGLGDTQYF
>TRBJ2-7|14|.|TRBV5-6
CASSFGAGYYEQYF
>TRBJ2-5|15|.|TRBV5-1
CASSLDGTRQETQYF
>TRBJ2-1|16|.|TRBV7-9
CASSLERRGSHNEQFF
>TRBJ2-1|13|.|TRBV2
CASSAGPYNEQFF
>TRBJ2-7|14|.|TRBV11-2
CASSHRDGSYEQYF
>TRBJ2-3|14|.|TRBV5-1
CASSSEAPVFRQYF
>TRBJ2-7|14|TRBD2|TRBV18
CASSHGRQSYEQYF
>TRBJ2-7|12|.|TRBV7-2
CASSSYSGEQYF
>TRBJ1-5|15|TRBD1|TRBV6-5
CASRGQGAGNQPQHF
>TRBJ2-7|14|.|TRBV28
CASTPRRALYEQYF
>TRBJ2-7|14|.|TRBV11-2
CASSQGIFMDEQYF
>TRBJ2-7|15|.|TRBV29-1
CSAQSGTPGTYEQYF
>TRBJ2-7|13|.|TRBV7-9
CASSQGAVYEQYF
>TRBJ1-4|12|TRBD1|TRBV6-5
CASSRQGEKLFF
>TRBJ1-5|15|.|TRBV6-5
CASRRGGWDEGPQHF
>TRBJ1-1|15|.|TRBV19
CASSMWAAGGTEAFF
>TRBJ2-4|16|TRBD2|TRBV18
CASSPTLGEGKNIQYF
>TRBJ2-3|15|.|TRBV4-1
CASSQVQGRGDTQYF
>TRBJ1-5|13|.|TRBV7-2
CASSPTYNQPQHF
>TRBJ1-6|15|.|TRBV4-3
CASRISTGYNSPLHF
>TRBJ1-2|15|.|TRBV27
CASSSRTTPNYGYTF
>TRBJ1-1|17|TRBD1|TRBV5-5
CASSSLKTRDSVTEAFF
>TRBJ2-3|14|.|TRBV7-9
CASSHPGRIDTQYF
>TRBJ2-7|16|TRBD1|TRBV5-1
CASSPNPGTGAYEQYF
>TRBJ1-2|13|TRBD1|TRBV5-5
CASRTDRVGGYTF
>TRBJ1-2|16|TRBD1|TRBV11-2
CASSFRQGEGNYGYTF
>TRBJ1-4|15|TRBD1|TRBV5-1
CASSSTGGAGEKLFF
>TRBJ2-7|15|.|TRBV27
CASSLAQGGLGEQYF
>TRBJ1-2|13|.|TRBV5-1
CASRGEWNYGYTF
>TRBJ1-1|13|.|TRBV7-2
CASSLRANTEAFF
>TRBJ2-6|15|.|TRBV18
CASSPLGSGANVLTF
>TRBJ2-5|14|.|TRBV6-5
CASSFSSFQETQYF
>TRBJ2-7|16|TRBD1|TRBV4-3
CASYYRGPRRVYEQYF
>TRBJ1-5|15|.|TRBV6-5
CASSPRSGGNQPQHF
>TRBJ1-1|11|.|TRBV6-5
CASSRDTEAFF